This T cell receptor (beta chain) was found in a study of cytomegalovirus exposure and HLA in healthy donors. The germline V gene has CDR1 MDHEN and CDR2 SYDVKM. V was pared by 3 bases and J by 11 bases, with 7 bases of the junction left unmatched. This CDR3 has 14 residues. The PCR made use of 60 Vbeta and 13 Jbeta primers. The protocol was immunoSEQ multiplex PCR, while the TCRdb copy is restricted to in-frame clones and leaves out a portion. The repertoire holds 150,000 to 200,000 clones, just under 80% seen once, with 1% in the top ten. This clonotype was obtained from a woman aged 45 to 65 in good health and CMV-seropositive. The V gene is TRBV28, the J gene TRBJ1-5; 10 bases align to TRBD1. The sequencing input was PBMCs. CDR3 protein: CASSFRGQGEAQHF. The CDR3 DNA follows: TGTGCCAGCAGTTTTCGCGGACAGGGGGAGGCCCAGCATTTT.